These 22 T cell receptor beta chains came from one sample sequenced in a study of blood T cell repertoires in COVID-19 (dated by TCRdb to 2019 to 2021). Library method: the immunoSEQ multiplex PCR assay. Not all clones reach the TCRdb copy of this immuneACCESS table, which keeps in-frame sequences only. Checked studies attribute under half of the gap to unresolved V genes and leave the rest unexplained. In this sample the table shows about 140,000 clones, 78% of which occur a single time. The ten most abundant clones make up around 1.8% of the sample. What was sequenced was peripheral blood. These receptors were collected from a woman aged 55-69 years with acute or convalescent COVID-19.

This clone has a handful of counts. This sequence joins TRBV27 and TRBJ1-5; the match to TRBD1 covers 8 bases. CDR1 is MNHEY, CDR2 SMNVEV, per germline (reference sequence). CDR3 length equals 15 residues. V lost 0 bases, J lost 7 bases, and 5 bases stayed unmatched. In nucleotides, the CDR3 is TGTGCCAGCAGTTTATCCGGACAGGGACGGCAGCCCCAGCATTTT. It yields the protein CASSLSGQGRQPQHF.

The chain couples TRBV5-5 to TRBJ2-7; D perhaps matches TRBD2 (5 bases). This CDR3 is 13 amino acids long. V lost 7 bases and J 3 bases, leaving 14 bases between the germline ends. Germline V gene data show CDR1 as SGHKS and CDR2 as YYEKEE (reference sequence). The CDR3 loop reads CASGVWTHYEQYF. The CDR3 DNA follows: TGTGCCAGCGGCGTGTGGACTCACTACGAGCAGTACTTC.

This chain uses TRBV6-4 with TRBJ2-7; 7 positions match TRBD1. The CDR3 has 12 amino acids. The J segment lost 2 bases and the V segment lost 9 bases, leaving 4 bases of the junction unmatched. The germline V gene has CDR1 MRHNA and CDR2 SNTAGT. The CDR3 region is CARTGTAYEQYF. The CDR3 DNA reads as TGTGCCAGGACAGGGACAGCCTACGAGCAGTACTTC.

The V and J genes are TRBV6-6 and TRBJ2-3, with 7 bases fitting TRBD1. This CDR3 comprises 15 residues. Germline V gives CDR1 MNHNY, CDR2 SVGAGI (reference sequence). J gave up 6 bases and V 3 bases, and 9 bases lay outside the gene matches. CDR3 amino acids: CASSYKGAVLDTQYF. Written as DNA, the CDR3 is TGTGCCAGCAGTTATAAGGGGGCGGTCCTGGATACGCAGTATTTT.

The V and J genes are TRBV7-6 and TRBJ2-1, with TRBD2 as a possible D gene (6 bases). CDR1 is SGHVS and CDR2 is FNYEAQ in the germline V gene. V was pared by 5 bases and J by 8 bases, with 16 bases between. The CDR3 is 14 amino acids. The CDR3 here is CASSAVTRGDEQFF. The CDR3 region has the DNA TGTGCCAGCAGCGCCGTGACTAGAGGGGATGAGCAGTTCTTC.

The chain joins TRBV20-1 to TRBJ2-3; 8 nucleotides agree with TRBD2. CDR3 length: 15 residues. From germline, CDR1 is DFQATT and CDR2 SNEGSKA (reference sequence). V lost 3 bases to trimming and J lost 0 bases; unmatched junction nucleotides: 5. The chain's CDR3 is CSASLASGSTDTQYF. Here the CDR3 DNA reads TGCAGTGCTAGTTTGGCTAGCGGGAGCACAGATACGCAGTATTTT.

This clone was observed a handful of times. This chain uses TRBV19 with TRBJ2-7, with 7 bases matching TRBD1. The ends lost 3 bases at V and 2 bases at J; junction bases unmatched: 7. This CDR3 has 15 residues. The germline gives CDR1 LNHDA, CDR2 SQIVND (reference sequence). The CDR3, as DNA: TGTGCCAGTAGTATCCCGGGACAGAGTACCTACGAGCAGTACTTC. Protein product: CASSIPGQSTYEQYF.

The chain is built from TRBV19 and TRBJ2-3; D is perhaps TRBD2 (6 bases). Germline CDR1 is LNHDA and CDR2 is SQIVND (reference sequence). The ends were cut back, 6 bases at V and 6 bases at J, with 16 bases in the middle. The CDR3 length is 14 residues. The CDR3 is CASRPSEAGDTQYF. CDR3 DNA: TGTGCCAGTAGACCGTCGGAGGCGGGGGATACGCAGTATTTT.

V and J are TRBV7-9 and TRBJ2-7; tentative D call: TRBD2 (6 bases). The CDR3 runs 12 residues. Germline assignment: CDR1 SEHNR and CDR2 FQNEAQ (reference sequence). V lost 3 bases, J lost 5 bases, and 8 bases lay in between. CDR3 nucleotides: TGTGCCAGCAGCTTCTCGGGAGACGAGCAGTACTTC. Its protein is CASSFSGDEQYF.

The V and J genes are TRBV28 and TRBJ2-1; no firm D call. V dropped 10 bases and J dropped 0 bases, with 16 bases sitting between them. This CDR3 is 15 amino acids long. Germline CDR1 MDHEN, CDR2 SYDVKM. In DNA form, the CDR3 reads TGTGCCATCCAAAGAGGCGGTAGCTCCTACAATGAGCAGTTCTTC. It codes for CAIQRGGSSYNEQFF.

The DNA of the CDR3 is TGTGCCACCAGCAAAGATTGGACTAGCGTAAATAATGAGCAGTTCTTC. It yields the protein CATSKDWTSVNNEQFF. The rearrangement uses TRBV15 and TRBJ2-1; 9 nucleotides align to TRBD2. The CDR3 consists of 16 residues. The J segment lost 7 bases and the V segment lost 4 bases, leaving 11 bases of the junction unmatched. CDR1 is LNHNV, CDR2 YYDKDF, per germline (reference sequence). Filled out from reference TRBV15 and TRBJ2-1, the complete variable domain reads DAMVIQNPRYQVTQFGKPVTLSCSQTLNHNVMYWYQQKSSQAPKLLFHYYDKDFNNEADTPDNFQSRRPNTSFCFLDIRSPGLGDTAMYLCATSKDWTSVNNEQFFGPGTRLTVL.

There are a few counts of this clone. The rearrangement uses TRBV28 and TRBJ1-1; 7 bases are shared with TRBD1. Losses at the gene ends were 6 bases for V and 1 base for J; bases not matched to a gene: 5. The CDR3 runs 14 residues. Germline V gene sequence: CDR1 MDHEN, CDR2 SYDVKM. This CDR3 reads CASRPGGGNTEAFF. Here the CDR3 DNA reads TGTGCCAGCAGGCCAGGGGGTGGGAACACTGAAGCTTTCTTT.

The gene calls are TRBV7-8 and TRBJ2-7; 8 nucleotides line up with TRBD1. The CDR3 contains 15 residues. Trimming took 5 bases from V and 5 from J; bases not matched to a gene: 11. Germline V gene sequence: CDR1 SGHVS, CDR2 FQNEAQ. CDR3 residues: CASSPPRRQGNEQYF. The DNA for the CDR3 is TGTGCCAGCAGCCCGCCCCGGCGACAGGGGAACGAGCAGTACTTC.

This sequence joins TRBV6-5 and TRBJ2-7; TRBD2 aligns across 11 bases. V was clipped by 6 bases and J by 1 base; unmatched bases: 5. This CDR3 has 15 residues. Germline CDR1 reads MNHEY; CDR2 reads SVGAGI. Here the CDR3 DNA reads TGTGCCAGCAGAATCTCTAGCGGGAGGTCCTACGAGCAGTACTTC. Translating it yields CASRISSGRSYEQYF.

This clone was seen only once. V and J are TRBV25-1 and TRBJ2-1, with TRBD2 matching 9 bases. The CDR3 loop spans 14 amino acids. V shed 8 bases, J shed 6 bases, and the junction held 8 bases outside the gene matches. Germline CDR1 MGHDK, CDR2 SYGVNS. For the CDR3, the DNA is TGTGCCAGCCAAAGGGCGGGAGGGATCAATGAGCAGTTCTTC. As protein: CASQRAGGINEQFF.

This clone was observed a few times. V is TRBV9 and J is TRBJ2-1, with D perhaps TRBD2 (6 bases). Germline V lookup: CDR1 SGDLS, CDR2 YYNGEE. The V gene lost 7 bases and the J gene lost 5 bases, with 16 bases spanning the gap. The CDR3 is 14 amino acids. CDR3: CASASLAQNNEQFF. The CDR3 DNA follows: TGTGCCAGCGCTAGCCTAGCGCAGAACAATGAGCAGTTCTTC.

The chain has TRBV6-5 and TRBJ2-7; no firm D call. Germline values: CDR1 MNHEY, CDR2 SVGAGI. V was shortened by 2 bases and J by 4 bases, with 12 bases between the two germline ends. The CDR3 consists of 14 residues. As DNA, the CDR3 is TGTGCCAGCAGTTACACTCTCACAGCTTACGAGCAGTACTTC. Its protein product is CASSYTLTAYEQYF.

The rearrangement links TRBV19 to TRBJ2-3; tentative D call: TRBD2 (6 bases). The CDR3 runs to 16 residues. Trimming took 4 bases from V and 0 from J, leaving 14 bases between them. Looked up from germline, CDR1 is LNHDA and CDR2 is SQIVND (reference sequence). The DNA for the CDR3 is TGTGCCAGTAGTACCTTCCGGGACTTTAGCACAGATACGCAGTATTTT. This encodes CASSTFRDFSTDTQYF. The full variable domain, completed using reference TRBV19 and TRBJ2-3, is DGGITQSPKYLFRKEGQNVTLSCEQNLNHDAMYWYRQDPGQGLRLIYYSQIVNDFQKGDIAEGYSVSREKKESFPLTVTSAQKNPTAFYLCASSTFRDFSTDTQYFGPGTRLTVL.

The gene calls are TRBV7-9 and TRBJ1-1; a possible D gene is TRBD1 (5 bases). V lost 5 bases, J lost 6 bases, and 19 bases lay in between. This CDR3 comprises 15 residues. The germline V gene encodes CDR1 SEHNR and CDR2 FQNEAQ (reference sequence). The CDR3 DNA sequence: TGTGCCAGCAGCAGACTGGGACTTCCAAGCGCTGAAGCTTTCTTT. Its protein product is CASSRLGLPSAEAFF.

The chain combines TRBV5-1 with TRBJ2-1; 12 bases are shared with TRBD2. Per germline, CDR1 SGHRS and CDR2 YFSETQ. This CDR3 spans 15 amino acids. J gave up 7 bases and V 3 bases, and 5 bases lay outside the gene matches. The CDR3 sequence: CASSSQTSGGNEQFF. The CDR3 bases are TGCGCCAGCAGCTCCCAAACTAGCGGGGGGAATGAGCAGTTCTTC.

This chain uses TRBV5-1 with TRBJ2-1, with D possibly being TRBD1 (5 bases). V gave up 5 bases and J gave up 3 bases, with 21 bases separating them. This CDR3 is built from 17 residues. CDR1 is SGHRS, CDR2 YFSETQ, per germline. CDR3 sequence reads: CASRQALGWNVYNEQFF. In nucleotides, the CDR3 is TGCGCCAGCAGACAGGCTTTGGGTTGGAACGTCTACAATGAGCAGTTCTTC.

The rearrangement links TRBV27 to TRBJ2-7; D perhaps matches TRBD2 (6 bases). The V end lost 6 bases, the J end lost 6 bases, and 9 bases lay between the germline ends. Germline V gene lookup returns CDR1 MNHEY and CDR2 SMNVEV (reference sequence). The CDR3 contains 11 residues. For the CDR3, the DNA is TGTGCCAGCAGCCGAGCGGGCGAGCAGTACTTC. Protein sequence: CASSRAGEQYF.